The sequence of this T cell receptor (beta chain) was determined in a study of OX40 agonist ivuxolimab in advanced cancers. Study in general: Patients enrolled in dose escalation were diagnosed with hepatocellular carcinoma, melanoma, renal cell or head and neck cancer. Of the participants, over 30% had some prior anti-PD-1, anti-PD-L1 or anti-CTLA-4 therapy, which was allowed.

Sequencing was performed with immunoSEQ multiplex PCR; in TCRdb, only in-frame clones are kept and a portion is missing. Found here are about 67,000 clones, about 85% of them singletons; the top ten hold 2%. As concerns this clone: What it binds is unknown.

Patients had blood sampled at baseline and again on cycle 4 day 1 and cycle 7 day 1. Germline values: CDR1 SGDLS, CDR2 YYNGEE. This CDR3 comprises 14 residues. The V gene end was trimmed by 0 bases and the J gene end by 10 bases; junction bases not matched to a gene: 3. Study-level points and caveats: Low normalized clonal expansion also occurred in some nonresponding patients.

This receptor was obtained from an adult with an advanced solid tumor such as melanoma, head and neck, liver or kidney cancer. The sequenced sample was CD4+ or CD8+ T cells sorted from blood, obtained in a trial of the OX40 agonist ivuxolimab. V is TRBV9 and J is TRBJ1-6, with 8 bases aligning to TRBD1. CDR3 in amino acids: CASSVDGQGSPLHF. CDR3 nucleotides: TGTGCCAGCAGCGTAGATGGACAGGGATCACCCCTCCACTTT.